The 27 T cell receptor beta chains presented below share a single source sample, sequenced in a study of blood T cell repertoires in COVID-19. Generated by immunoSEQ multiplex PCR, the TCRdb table keeps only in-frame clones and is missing some. This table holds fewer than 100,000 clones, 75% to 85% found once. What was sequenced was peripheral blood. The origin of the receptors is a man between 65 and 85 years old with acute or convalescent COVID-19.

The genes are TRBV7-8 and TRBJ1-2; 10 nucleotides match TRBD1. CDR1 SGHVS and CDR2 FQNEAQ come from the germline V gene. Unmatched junction bases numbered 4, after V lost 3 bases and J lost 3 bases. The CDR3 spans 15 residues. CDR3 coding DNA: TGTGCCAGCAGCTTCCGGGACAGGGGAGACTATGGCTACACCTTC. Amino acid sequence: CASSFRDRGDYGYTF.

This sequence joins TRBV7-6 and TRBJ2-4, with unresolved D. CDR3 size: 13 residues. Germline V gene lookup returns CDR1 SGHVS and CDR2 FNYEAQ. V was shortened by 5 bases and J by 5 bases, with 10 bases between the two germline ends. Here the CDR3 reads CASSLGRENIQYF. The DNA for the CDR3 is TGTGCCAGCAGCCTCGGTCGGGAAAACATTCAGTACTTC.

The rearrangement uses TRBV7-3 and TRBJ2-1, with a tentative D call TRBD2 (5 bases). This CDR3 has 14 amino acids. Trimming stripped 5 bases from V and 7 bases from J, with 15 bases between. Looked up from germline, CDR1 is SGHTA and CDR2 is FQGTGA. CDR3 bases: TGTGCCAGCAGCCCATGGACCCGAGGGAATGAGCAGTTCTTC. This gives the protein CASSPWTRGNEQFF.

The genes are TRBV9 and TRBJ2-4, with TRBD1 matching over 8 bases. V was clipped by 1 base and J by 11 bases; unmatched bases: 8. Germline CDR1 and CDR2: SGDLS and YYNGEE. This CDR3 region has 14 residues. The CDR3 loop reads CASSVRDYRGVQYF. As DNA, the CDR3 is TGTGCCAGCAGCGTACGAGACTACAGGGGGGTTCAGTACTTC.

The genes are TRBV7-8 and TRBJ2-5; D may be TRBD2 (7 bases). The CDR3 contains 13 residues. Germline-derived CDR1 and CDR2 are SGHVS and FQNEAQ. V gave up 5 bases and J gave up 5 bases, with 12 bases separating them. Written as DNA, the CDR3 is TGTGCCAGCAGCGGGGGGGCCGGGGAGACCCAGTACTTC. This codes for CASSGGAGETQYF.

The chain is built from TRBV6-6 and TRBJ2-7; 7 bases agree with TRBD1. The CDR3 consists of 15 residues. Germline CDR1 MNHNY, CDR2 SVGAGI (reference sequence). The V gene end was trimmed by 6 bases and the J gene end by 7 bases; junction bases not matched to a gene: 15. CDR3 region: CASRGSRDRPREQYF. For the CDR3, the DNA is TGTGCCAGCAGAGGATCCCGGGACAGACCTAGAGAGCAGTACTTC.

V gene TRBV28 combines with J gene TRBJ2-1; 10 bases match TRBD1. V lost 8 bases, J lost 7 bases, and 20 bases stayed unmatched. The CDR3 totals 18 residues. Germline values: CDR1 MDHEN, CDR2 SYDVKM. The CDR3 DNA follows: TGTGCCAGCGGAGTCCCGGGACAGGGGACCTCCGCATTGAATGAGCAGTTCTTC. Amino acids: CASGVPGQGTSALNEQFF.

The chain carries TRBV6-5 and TRBJ2-7, with 10 bases lining up with TRBD1. J gave up 0 bases and V 3 bases, and 5 bases lay outside the gene matches. This CDR3 is built from 16 residues. In germline, CDR1 is MNHEY, CDR2 SVGAGI. This chain's CDR3 is CASSYIRTGGSYEQYF. The CDR3 nucleotides read TGTGCCAGCAGTTATATCAGGACAGGGGGCTCCTACGAGCAGTACTTC.

The V and J genes are TRBV2 and TRBJ2-2; 9 bases match TRBD2. V shed 7 bases and J 6 bases; nucleotides not matched to a gene: 12. Germline CDR1 reads SNHLY; CDR2 reads FYNNEI. The CDR3 is 16 amino acids. DNA of the CDR3: TGTGCCAGCAAGGCCGCTAGCGGGAACGTCGCCGGGGAGCTGTTTTTT. This gives the protein CASKAASGNVAGELFF.

The chain has TRBV10-3 and TRBJ2-1, with TRBD2 identical over 9 bases. Germline V lookup: CDR1 ENHRY, CDR2 SYGVKD. This CDR3 contains 15 residues. Germline trimming cut 4 bases from V and 4 bases from J; bases unmatched to any gene: 5. The DNA for the CDR3 is TGTGCCATCAGTGCGTCTAGCGGGACATACAATGAGCAGTTCTTC. Translation: CAISASSGTYNEQFF.

The chain uses TRBV7-2 and TRBJ2-7; 13 bases align to TRBD2. V lost 5 bases, J lost 7 bases, and 8 bases stayed unmatched. The CDR3 consists of 15 residues. Germline assignment: CDR1 SGHTA and CDR2 FQGNSA. CDR3 bases: TGTGCCAGCAGCCCCGGACTAGCGGGAGCTGGGGAGCAGTACTTC. It is translated as CASSPGLAGAGEQYF.

This chain connects TRBV10-3 to TRBJ2-7; 9 positions agree with TRBD1. The CDR3 runs 12 residues. The junction had 3 bases not matched to a gene; V was cut back by 6 bases and J by 6 bases. The germline CDR1 and CDR2 sequences are ENHRY and SYGVKD. CDR3 coding DNA: TGTGCCATCAGCGGACAGGGGATCGAGCAGTACTTC. Encoded protein: CAISGQGIEQYF.

The table lists this clone with a few counts. V usage is TRBV2 and J usage is TRBJ2-1; no clear D. Trimming took 4 bases from V and 2 from J, leaving 3 bases between them. The CDR3 has 12 amino acids. Germline lookup yields CDR1 SNHLY and CDR2 FYNNEI. The CDR3 loop is CASSGTYNEQFF. The CDR3 DNA reads TGTGCCAGCAGTGGTACCTACAATGAGCAGTTCTTC.

The gene calls are TRBV5-1 and TRBJ2-1, with TRBD2 identical over 12 bases. This CDR3 region has 16 residues. The germline CDR1 and CDR2 sequences are SGHRS and YFSETQ. V shed 4 bases and J 4 bases; nucleotides not matched to a gene: 6. The CDR3 region is CASSGSGLAGYNEQFF. In DNA form, the CDR3 reads TGCGCCAGCAGCGGATCGGGACTAGCGGGTTACAATGAGCAGTTCTTC. Supplemented by reference TRBV5-1 and TRBJ2-1, the full variable domain reads KAGVTQTPRYLIKTRGQQVTLSCSPISGHRSVSWYQQTPGQGLQFLFEYFSETQRNKGNFPGRFSGRQFSNSRSEMNVSTLELGDSALYLCASSGSGLAGYNEQFFGPGTRLTVL.

The V call is TRBV2, the J call TRBJ2-6; 13 bases match TRBD2. Germline values: CDR1 SNHLY, CDR2 FYNNEI. Trimming cost V 6 bases and J 3 bases; bases outside gene matches: 17. The CDR3 covers 21 residues. The CDR3 DNA reads as TGTGCCAGCAGGGCCGGGACAGGGAGGACTAGCGGGAGAAGTGGGGCCAACGTCCTGACTTTC. Encoded protein: CASRAGTGRTSGRSGANVLTF.

This rearrangement joins TRBV28 to TRBJ2-7; D may be TRBD2 (6 bases). The CDR3 consists of 13 residues. Germline V gives CDR1 MDHEN, CDR2 SYDVKM. Trimming removed 7 bases at V and 3 bases at J, with 13 bases between. CDR3 coding DNA: TGTGCCAGCACCCCGGGGCGGGGCTACGAGCAGTACTTC. This translates into CASTPGRGYEQYF.

The chain employs TRBV6-5 and TRBJ1-1, with D possibly matching TRBD1 (6 bases). Germline V lookup: CDR1 MNHEY, CDR2 SVGAGI. V was pared by 0 bases and J by 1 base, with 6 bases between. The CDR3 totals 14 residues. The DNA for the CDR3 is TGTGCCAGCAGTTACTCGACAGGGAACACTGAAGCTTTCTTT. Translated: CASSYSTGNTEAFF.

This clone has only one observation. The chain joins TRBV2 to TRBJ2-7; 9 bases match TRBD1. V was pared by 8 bases and J by 3 bases, with 5 bases of the junction left unmatched. The CDR3 runs 13 residues. Germline V gene data show CDR1 as SNHLY and CDR2 as FYNNEI. CDR3 DNA: TGTGCCAGCTGGGGGACAGGGAACTACGAGCAGTACTTC. Translation: CASWGTGNYEQYF. Combining the CDR3 with reference TRBV2 and TRBJ2-7 gives the whole variable domain EPEVTQTPSHQVTQMGQEVILRCVPISNHLYFYWYRQILGQKVEFLVSFYNNEISEKSEIFDDQFSVERPDGSNFTLKIRSTKLEDSAMYFCASWGTGNYEQYFGPGTRLTVT.

The table lists this clone with a few counts. V gene TRBV7-8 combines with J gene TRBJ1-1, with 7 bases matching TRBD1. CDR1 is SGHVS and CDR2 is FQNEAQ in the germline V gene. The length of the CDR3 is 15 residues. V trimming: 3 bases; J trimming: 3 bases; junction bases outside the gene matches: 7. The CDR3 DNA sequence: TGTGCCAGCAGCTTCAGTCCCAGGGGGGACACTGAAGCTTTCTTT. Amino acid sequence: CASSFSPRGDTEAFF.

The V call is TRBV27, the J call TRBJ2-7, with TRBD1 matching 9 bases. V was clipped by 6 bases and J by 0 bases; unmatched bases: 6. Germline CDR1 and CDR2: MNHEY and SMNVEV (reference sequence). The CDR3 is 15 residues long. DNA of the CDR3: TGTGCCAGCAGCCCGGGACAGGGAGGCTCCTACGAGCAGTACTTC. Amino acid sequence: CASSPGQGGSYEQYF.

The chain joins TRBV5-4 to TRBJ2-1; 11 bases align to TRBD2. This CDR3 comprises 15 residues. The V gene end was trimmed by 0 bases and the J gene end by 8 bases; junction bases not matched to a gene: 4. Per the germline V gene, CDR1 is SGHNT and CDR2 is YYREEE (reference sequence). Written as DNA, the CDR3 is TGTGCCAGCAGCTTGGAGACTAGCGGGGTAGATGAGCAGTTCTTC. This gives the protein CASSLETSGVDEQFF.

The genes are TRBV29-1 and TRBJ1-2; D not certain. Germline CDR1 is SQVTM and CDR2 is ANQGSEA. The CDR3 has 10 residues. V was trimmed by 6 bases and J by 8 bases, leaving 10 bases between them. CDR3 amino acids: CSVREGGYTF. CDR3 bases: TGCAGCGTAAGAGAGGGAGGCTACACCTTC.

This clone was counted a few times. The CDR3 DNA follows: TGTGCCAGCAGTAACACCAAAAATGCTGGCTACACCTTC. Protein sequence: CASSNTKNAGYTF. The rearrangement joins TRBV12-3 or TRBV12-4 to TRBJ1-2; D not resolved. The CDR3 spans 13 residues. Trimming cost V 5 bases and J 7 bases, with 14 bases left between them.

This rearrangement joins TRBV5-1 to TRBJ2-1; TRBD1 aligns across 7 bases. The CDR3 spans 14 residues. The germline CDR1 and CDR2 sequences are SGHRS and YFSETQ. V lost 4 bases to trimming and J lost 9 bases; unmatched junction nucleotides: 10. This CDR3 is CASSPDTGEIEQFF. The CDR3, as DNA: TGCGCCAGCAGCCCGGATACAGGGGAGATTGAGCAGTTCTTC. The complete variable domain, with remaining parts taken from reference TRBV5-1 and TRBJ2-1, reads KAGVTQTPRYLIKTRGQQVTLSCSPISGHRSVSWYQQTPGQGLQFLFEYFSETQRNKGNFPGRFSGRQFSNSRSEMNVSTLELGDSALYLCASSPDTGEIEQFFGPGTRLTVL.

This chain joins TRBV29-1 and TRBJ2-2; 12 bases are a match to TRBD2. Germline V gene data show CDR1 as SQVTM and CDR2 as ANQGSEA. The CDR3 covers 15 residues. Trimming took 6 bases from V and 5 from J; bases not matched to a gene: 7. The CDR3 region is CSVRTSGTETGELFF. The DNA for the CDR3 is TGCAGCGTCCGGACTAGCGGGACTGAGACCGGGGAGCTGTTTTTT.

The chain employs TRBV24-1 and TRBJ2-1, with 13 bases fitting TRBD2. Germline values: CDR1 KGHDR, CDR2 SFDVKD. The CDR3 is 16 residues long. J gave up 5 bases and V 4 bases, and 4 bases lay outside the gene matches. This CDR3 reads CATSDYTSGGDNEQFF. The CDR3 nucleotides are TGTGCCACCAGTGACTATACTAGCGGGGGGGACAATGAGCAGTTCTTC.

The chain couples TRBV5-6 to TRBJ1-3; possible D gene TRBD1, 6 bases. Deletions cut 1 base from V and 4 bases from J, with 9 bases between. CDR1 and CDR2 (germline): SGHDT, YYEEEE. This CDR3 has 14 residues. CDR3 sequence reads: CASSLSGAGNTIYF. CDR3 DNA sequence: TGTGCCAGCAGCTTGTCAGGGGCCGGAAACACCATATATTTT.